These T cell receptor beta chains were read from a single sample in a study of CD8 T cells in ankylosing spondylitis. TCRdb re-derived calls from the 5' RACE reads in MiXCR, one entry per CDR3 protein. The sample consists of approximately 540,000 distinct CDR3 sequences, about 12% of them appearing once. Sequenced input: blood, either unsorted or a sorted T cell fraction (not recorded which). The receptors originated from a male donor with ankylosing spondylitis. Each CDR3 is given with its conserved first and last residue. A D gene is named only where the DNA matches it firmly. Size is omitted from some rows. Given values are once, few, many or a class for expanded clones.

j_gene	len	abundance	d_gene	v_gene	CDR3nt	CDR3aa
TRBJ1-5	14	many	.	TRBV19	TGTGCCAGTAGACTGAAGGAGGCTGGCCAGCCCCAGCATTTT	CASRLKEAGQPQHF
TRBJ1-5	14	few	.	TRBV3-1	TGTGCCAGCAGCCAACAGCTTTCAAATCAGCCCCAGCATTTT	CASSQQLSNQPQHF
TRBJ2-1	16	.	TRBD2	TRBV11-2	TGTGCCAGCAGCTTAGATCCTAGCGGGAGGGCTGGTGAGCAGTTCTTC	CASSLDPSGRAGEQFF
TRBJ2-5	15	few	.	TRBV15	TGTGCCACCAGCGGCCAGCAGGAGCTCGGGGAGACCCAGTACTTC	CATSGQQELGETQYF
TRBJ1-5	14	many	TRBD1	TRBV2	TGTGCCAGCTCCAAGGACAGGGGGGGACAGCCCCAGCATTTT	CASSKDRGGQPQHF
TRBJ2-1	19	.	TRBD2	TRBV27	TGTGCCAGCAGTTACCAGCCTCCTCTAGCGGGAGGGGAATATAATGAGCAGTTCTTC	CASSYQPPLAGGEYNEQFF
TRBJ2-1	16	many	TRBD2	TRBV7-9	TGTGCCAGCAGCTTAGATCTAGCGGGAGATCTCAATGAGCAGTTCTTC	CASSLDLAGDLNEQFF
TRBJ2-2	15	few	TRBD2	TRBV12-3/TRBV12-4	TGTGCCAGCAGTTTAGTACTAGCGGGGTCGGGGGAGCTGTTTTTT	CASSLVLAGSGELFF
TRBJ2-1	15	many	TRBD1	TRBV10-3	TGTGCCATCAGTGAGTCGGGGACAGAGTACAATGAGCAGTTCTTC	CAISESGTEYNEQFF
TRBJ2-2	15	few	TRBD2	TRBV20-1	TGCAGTGCTACCCGGACTAGCGGGAGTAAAGGGGAGCTGTTTTTT	CSATRTSGSKGELFF
TRBJ2-5	14	.	.	TRBV4-2	TGTGCCAGCAGCCAAGAAAGGGGCCAAGAGACCCAGTACTTC	CASSQERGQETQYF
TRBJ1-6	13	few	.	TRBV12-5	TGTGCTAGTGGCCAGGAACCCAATTCACCCCTCCACTTT	CASGQEPNSPLHF
TRBJ2-1	16	few	TRBD2	TRBV24-1	TGTGCCACCAGTGATCCGACTAGCGGGAGAGAGTATGAGCAGTTCTTC	CATSDPTSGREYEQFF
TRBJ2-1	15	.	.	TRBV14	TGTGCCAGCAGCCAAGAACCCTGGAACTACAATGAGCAGTTCTTC	CASSQEPWNYNEQFF
TRBJ2-2	15	few	.	TRBV5-1	TGCGCCAGCAGCTTCGCAGGGGAGATCACCGGGGAGCTGTTTTTT	CASSFAGEITGELFF
TRBJ1-1	13	few	.	TRBV2	TGTGCCAGCAGAGATCAGGGGAACACTGAAGCTTTCTTT	CASRDQGNTEAFF
TRBJ2-3	16	few	.	TRBV12-3/TRBV12-4	TGTGCCAGCAACTTCCGGTCGGGAGTTAGTGTAGATACGCAGTATTTT	CASNFRSGVSVDTQYF
TRBJ2-1	15	few	.	TRBV20-1	TGCAGTGCTAGAGTCCCTATGAGCTCCTACAATGAGCAGTTCTTC	CSARVPMSSYNEQFF
TRBJ1-5	14	few	TRBD1	TRBV6-1	TGTGCCAGCAGTCCCCGACAGGGGGAATCGCCCCAGCATTTT	CASSPRQGESPQHF
TRBJ1-5	16	.	.	TRBV12-3/TRBV12-4	TGTGCCAGCAGTGCCGGTATTTGGGGTGGCAATCAGCCCCAGCATTTT	CASSAGIWGGNQPQHF
TRBJ2-1	15	many	TRBD2	TRBV7-2	TGTGCCAGCAGCTATGGGAGGGATTCCTACAATGAGCAGTTCTTC	CASSYGRDSYNEQFF
TRBJ2-3	24	few	TRBD1	TRBV25-1	TGTGCCAGCAGTGAATATTTAGTTGGACAGGTCCTTTCGACAGGTGCCACTAGCACAGATACGCAGTATTTT	CASSEYLVGQVLSTGATSTDTQYF
TRBJ1-2	13	.	TRBD1	TRBV29-1	TGCAGCGGGATACCGGGACAGGGTGGGGGCTACACCTTC	CSGIPGQGGGYTF
TRBJ2-3	20	.	TRBD2	TRBV28	TGTGCCAGCAGTTTATATCCCCCTCGGGGAGCGGGAGCGAACACAGATACGCAGTATTTT	CASSLYPPRGAGANTDTQYF
TRBJ2-5	16	.	.	TRBV28	TGTGCCAGCAATACGGGGGGCAGGGGTTTTCAAGAGACCCAGTACTTC	CASNTGGRGFQETQYF
TRBJ1-5	14	few	.	TRBV11-2	TGTGCCAGCAGCTTTGGGTCGGGCAATCAGCCCCAGCATTTT	CASSFGSGNQPQHF
TRBJ2-3	14	.	.	TRBV14	TGTGCCAGCAGCCAAGATTTAGGCACAGATACGCAGTATTTT	CASSQDLGTDTQYF
TRBJ2-7	16	.	TRBD2	TRBV11-2	TGTGCCAGCAGCTCCCGACTAGCTGACTCTTCCTACGAGCAGTACTTC	CASSSRLADSSYEQYF
TRBJ2-7	16	few	TRBD1	TRBV7-9	TGTGCCAGCAGCCTAACGGACAGGGGTGGTTCCTACGAGCAGTACTTC	CASSLTDRGGSYEQYF
TRBJ2-3	15	few	TRBD2	TRBV20-1	TGCAGTCAGACCGGGACTAGGGGGAGGCCAGATACGCAGTATTTT	CSQTGTRGRPDTQYF
TRBJ2-3	20	.	TRBD2	TRBV25-1	TGTGCCAGCAGTGACCCCGGGACTAGCGGGAGGTATTACAGCACAGATACGCAGTATTTT	CASSDPGTSGRYYSTDTQYF
TRBJ2-5	14	.	.	TRBV5-6	TGTGCCAGCAGCAGTACGGGGCTTTGGGAGACCCAGTACTTC	CASSSTGLWETQYF
TRBJ1-2	15	.	.	TRBV2	TGTGCCAGCAGTGTCAACCCAAACATAATCTATGGCTACACCTTC	CASSVNPNIIYGYTF
TRBJ2-1	13	.	TRBD1	TRBV12-3/TRBV12-4	TGTGCCAGCACTGGGGACAGATACAATGAGCAGTTCTTC	CASTGDRYNEQFF
TRBJ2-6	17	.	.	TRBV7-6	TGTGCCAGCAGCCAAACACGACGGGCGTCTGGGGCCAACGTCCTGACTTTC	CASSQTRRASGANVLTF
TRBJ2-5	14	.	.	TRBV2	TGTGCCAGCAGTGTTTCCAGACACCAAGAGACCCAGTACTTC	CASSVSRHQETQYF
TRBJ1-1	14	many	.	TRBV5-1	TGCGCCAGCAGCTTTGTTGGGGAGAACACTGAAGCTTTCTTT	CASSFVGENTEAFF
TRBJ1-1	12	many	.	TRBV29-1	TGCAGCGTTGAAGGGGTAACGGATGAAGCTTTCTTT	CSVEGVTDEAFF
TRBJ2-5	16	few	.	TRBV10-3	TGTGCCATCAGTGACCCGTACAGGGGAGGGCAAGAGACCCAGTACTTC	CAISDPYRGGQETQYF
TRBJ2-1	15	.	TRBD2	TRBV7-9	TGTGCCAGCAGACGTAGCGGGGGCGGATACAATGAGCAGTTCTTC	CASRRSGGGYNEQFF
TRBJ2-3	14	few	TRBD2	TRBV2	TGTGCCAGCAGGGGACTAACTAGCACAGATACGCAGTATTTT	CASRGLTSTDTQYF
TRBJ2-1	14	many	.	TRBV12-3/TRBV12-4	TGTGCCAGCAGTTTGTCGCGGGGAAGGAATGAGCAGTTCTTC	CASSLSRGRNEQFF
TRBJ1-1	15	few	.	TRBV3-1	TGTGCCAGCAGCCAAGGGGGCCCACTGGGCACTGAAGCTTTCTTT	CASSQGGPLGTEAFF
TRBJ2-4	13	few	.	TRBV20-1	TGCAGTGCTAGAGGGATCGGGAAAAACATTCAGTACTTC	CSARGIGKNIQYF
TRBJ1-4	12	.	.	TRBV19	TGTGCCAGTAGTATATTTGCTGAAAAACTGTTTTTT	CASSIFAEKLFF
TRBJ1-2	10	few	.	TRBV20-1	TGCAGTCGGACCCGTTATGGCTACACCTTC	CSRTRYGYTF
TRBJ2-1	15	.	TRBD1	TRBV20-1	TGCAGTGCTAGAGACGTGGACAGGGAATACAATGAGCAGTTCTTC	CSARDVDREYNEQFF
TRBJ1-1	13	.	.	TRBV6-2/TRBV6-3	TGTGCCAGCACCATTGCGGGGAACACTGAAGCTTTCTTT	CASTIAGNTEAFF
TRBJ2-1	15	.	.	TRBV27	TGTGCCAGCAGTTCCCTAGCGCTCAACCCCAATGAGCAGTTCTTC	CASSSLALNPNEQFF
TRBJ2-7	14	few	TRBD1	TRBV7-9	TGTGCCAGCAGTCTGACAGGGGGCTTCTCCGAGCAGTACTTC	CASSLTGGFSEQYF
TRBJ1-2	13	few	.	TRBV4-2	TGTGCCAGCAGCCAAGATGTGGACTATGGCTACACCTTC	CASSQDVDYGYTF
TRBJ2-4	15	few	.	TRBV7-8	TGTGCCAGCAGCATGGGGACCCTAGCCAAAAACATTCAGTACTTC	CASSMGTLAKNIQYF
TRBJ1-4	16	few	TRBD1	TRBV7-9	TGTGCCAGCAGCCCCTGGCTAGACAGGGGTAATGAAAAACTGTTTTTT	CASSPWLDRGNEKLFF
TRBJ1-2	13	.	TRBD1	TRBV29-1	TGCAGCGTGGGGTTCGGGACAGGGGATGGCTACACCTTC	CSVGFGTGDGYTF
TRBJ2-7	14	.	TRBD1	TRBV20-1	TGCAGTGCTTGGGGACAGGGGGCCTCCTACGAGCAGTACTTC	CSAWGQGASYEQYF